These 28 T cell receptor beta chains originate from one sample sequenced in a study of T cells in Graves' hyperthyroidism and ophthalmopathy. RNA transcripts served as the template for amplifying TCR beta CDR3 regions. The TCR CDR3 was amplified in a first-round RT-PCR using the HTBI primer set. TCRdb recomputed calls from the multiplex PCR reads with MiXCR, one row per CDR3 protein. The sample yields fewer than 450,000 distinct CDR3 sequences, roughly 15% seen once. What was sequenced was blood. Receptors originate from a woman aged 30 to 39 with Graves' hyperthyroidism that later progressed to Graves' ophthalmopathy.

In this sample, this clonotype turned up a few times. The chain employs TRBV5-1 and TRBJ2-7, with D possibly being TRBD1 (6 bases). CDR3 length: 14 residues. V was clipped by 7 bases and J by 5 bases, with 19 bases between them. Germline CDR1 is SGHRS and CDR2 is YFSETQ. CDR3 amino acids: CASGARQGSNEQYF. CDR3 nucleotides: TGCGCCAGCGGGGCTCGTCAGGGGTCGAACGAGCAGTACTTC.

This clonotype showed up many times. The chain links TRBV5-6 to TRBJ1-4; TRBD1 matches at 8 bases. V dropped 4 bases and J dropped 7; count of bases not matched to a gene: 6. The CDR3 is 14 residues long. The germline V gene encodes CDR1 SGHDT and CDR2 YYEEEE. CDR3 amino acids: CASSRGQAGEKLFF. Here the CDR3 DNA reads TGTGCCAGCAGCAGGGGACAGGCCGGTGAAAAACTGTTTTTT.

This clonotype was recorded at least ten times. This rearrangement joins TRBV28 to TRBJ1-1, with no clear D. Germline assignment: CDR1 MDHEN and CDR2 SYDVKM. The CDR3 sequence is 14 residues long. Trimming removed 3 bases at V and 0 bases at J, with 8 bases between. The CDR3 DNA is TGTGCCAGCAGTTTTGGTGGCATGAACACTGAAGCTTTCTTT. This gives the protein CASSFGGMNTEAFF.

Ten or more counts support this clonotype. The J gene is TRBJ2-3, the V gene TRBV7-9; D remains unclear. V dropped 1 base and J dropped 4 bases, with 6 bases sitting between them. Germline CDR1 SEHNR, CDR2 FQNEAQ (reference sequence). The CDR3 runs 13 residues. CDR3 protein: CASSLVQADTQYF. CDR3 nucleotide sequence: TGTGCCAGCAGCTTAGTTCAAGCAGATACGCAGTATTTT.

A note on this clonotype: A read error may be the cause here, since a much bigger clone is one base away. This CDR3 reads CSARDRQIHPYEQYF. CDR3 bases: TGCAGTGCTAGAGACAGGCAGATACATCCCTACGAGCAGTACTTC. The chain joins TRBV20-1 to TRBJ2-7, with D unclear. V was trimmed by 0 bases and J by 2 bases, leaving 14 bases between them. This CDR3 region has 15 residues. Germline CDR1 reads DFQATT; CDR2 reads SNEGSKA (reference sequence).

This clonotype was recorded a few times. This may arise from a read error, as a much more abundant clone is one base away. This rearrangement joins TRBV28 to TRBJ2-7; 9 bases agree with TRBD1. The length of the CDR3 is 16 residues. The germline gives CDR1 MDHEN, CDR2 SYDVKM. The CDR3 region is CVSRVLGTGRPYEQYF. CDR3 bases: TGTGTCAGCAGGGTCCTCGGGACAGGGCGTCCATACGAGCAGTACTTC.

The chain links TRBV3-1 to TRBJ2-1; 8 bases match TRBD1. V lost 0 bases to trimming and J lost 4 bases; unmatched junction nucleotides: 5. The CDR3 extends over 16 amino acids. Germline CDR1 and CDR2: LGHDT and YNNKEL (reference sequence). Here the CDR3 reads CASSQEGWDRYNEQFF. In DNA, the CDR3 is TGTGCCAGCAGCCAAGAAGGTTGGGACAGGTACAATGAGCAGTTCTTC.

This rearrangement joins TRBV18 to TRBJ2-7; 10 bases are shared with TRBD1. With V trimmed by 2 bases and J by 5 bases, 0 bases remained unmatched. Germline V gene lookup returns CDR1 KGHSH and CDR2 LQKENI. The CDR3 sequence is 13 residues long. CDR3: CASSPGTGDEQYF. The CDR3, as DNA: TGTGCCAGCTCACCAGGGACAGGGGACGAGCAGTACTTC.

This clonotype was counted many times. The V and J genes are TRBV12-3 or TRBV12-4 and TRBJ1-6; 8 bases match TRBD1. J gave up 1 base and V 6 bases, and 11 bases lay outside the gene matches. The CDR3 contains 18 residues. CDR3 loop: CASSTRTGLFSYNSPLHF. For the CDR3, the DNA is TGTGCCAGCAGCACGAGGACAGGGTTGTTTTCCTATAATTCACCCCTCCACTTT.

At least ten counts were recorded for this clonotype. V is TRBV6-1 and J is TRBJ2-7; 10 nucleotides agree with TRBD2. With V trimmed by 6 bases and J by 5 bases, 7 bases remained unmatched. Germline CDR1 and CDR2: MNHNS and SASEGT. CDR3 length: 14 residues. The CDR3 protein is CASRLAGVMNEQYF. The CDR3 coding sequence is TGTGCCAGCAGGCTAGCGGGAGTAATGAACGAGCAGTACTTC.

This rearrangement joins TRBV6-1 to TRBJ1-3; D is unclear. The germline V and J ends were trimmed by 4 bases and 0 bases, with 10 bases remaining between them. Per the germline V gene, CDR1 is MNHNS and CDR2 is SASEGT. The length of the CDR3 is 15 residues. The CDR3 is CASSAHGLSGNTIYF. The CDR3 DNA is TGTGCCAGCAGTGCCCACGGCCTCTCTGGAAACACCATATATTTT.

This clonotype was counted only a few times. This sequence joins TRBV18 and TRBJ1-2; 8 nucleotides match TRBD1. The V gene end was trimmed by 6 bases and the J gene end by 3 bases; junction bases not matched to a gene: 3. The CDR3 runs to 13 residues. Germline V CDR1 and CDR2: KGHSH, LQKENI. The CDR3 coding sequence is TGTGCCAGCTCGTCACAGGGGGACTATGGCTACACCTTC. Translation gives CASSSQGDYGYTF.

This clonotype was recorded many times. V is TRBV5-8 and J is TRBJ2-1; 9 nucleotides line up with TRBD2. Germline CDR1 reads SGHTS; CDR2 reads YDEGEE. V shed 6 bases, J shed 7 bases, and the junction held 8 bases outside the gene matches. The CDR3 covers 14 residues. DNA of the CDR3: TGTGCCAGCAACGCGGGGGGGCGTGTGAATGAGCAGTTCTTC. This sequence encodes CASNAGGRVNEQFF.

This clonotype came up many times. The CDR3, as DNA: TGTGCCAGCAGTTACGGAAGGACCCCTGACGAGCAGTACTTC. It translates to CASSYGRTPDEQYF. The J gene is TRBJ2-7, the V gene TRBV6-2 or TRBV6-3, with unresolved D. The CDR3 extends over 14 amino acids. Trimming took off 2 bases at V and 5 bases at J, with 13 bases between the two ends. Germline CDR1 and CDR2: MNHEY and SVGEGT.

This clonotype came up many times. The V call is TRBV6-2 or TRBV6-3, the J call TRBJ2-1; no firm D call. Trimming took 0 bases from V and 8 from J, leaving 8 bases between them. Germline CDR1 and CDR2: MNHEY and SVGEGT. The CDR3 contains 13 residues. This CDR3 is CASSYSGLDEQFF. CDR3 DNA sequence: TGTGCCAGCAGTTACTCCGGGTTAGATGAGCAGTTCTTC.

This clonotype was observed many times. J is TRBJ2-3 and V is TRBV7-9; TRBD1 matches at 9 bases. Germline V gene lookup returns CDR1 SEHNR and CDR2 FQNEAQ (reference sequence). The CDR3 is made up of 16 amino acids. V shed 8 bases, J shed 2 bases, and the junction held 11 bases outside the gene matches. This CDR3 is CASSKARDRATDTQYF. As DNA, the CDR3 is TGTGCCAGCTCCAAAGCCCGGGACAGGGCCACAGATACGCAGTATTTT.

Here the CDR3 reads CASSQRGVSYEQYF. For the CDR3, the DNA is TGCGCCAGCAGCCAGCGCGGGGTCTCCTACGAGCAGTACTTC. This chain links TRBV5-1 with TRBJ2-7, with D maybe TRBD2 (6 bases). The germline CDR1 and CDR2 sequences are SGHRS and YFSETQ. CDR3 length equals 14 residues. V lost 4 bases and J lost 0, with 11 bases in between.

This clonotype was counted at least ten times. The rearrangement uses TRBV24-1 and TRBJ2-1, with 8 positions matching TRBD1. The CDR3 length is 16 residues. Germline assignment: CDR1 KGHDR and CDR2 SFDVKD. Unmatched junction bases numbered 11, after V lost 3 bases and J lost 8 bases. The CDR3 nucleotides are TGTGCCACCAGTGATCATGGACAGGGTTTATGGGATGAGCAGTTCTTC. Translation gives CATSDHGQGLWDEQFF.

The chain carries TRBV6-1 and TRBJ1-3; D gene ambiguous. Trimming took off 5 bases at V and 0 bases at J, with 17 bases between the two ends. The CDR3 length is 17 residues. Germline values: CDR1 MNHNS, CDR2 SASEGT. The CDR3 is CASSSDLPTSSGNTIYF. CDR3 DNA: TGTGCCAGCAGTTCGGATCTCCCCACGAGCTCTGGAAACACCATATATTTT.

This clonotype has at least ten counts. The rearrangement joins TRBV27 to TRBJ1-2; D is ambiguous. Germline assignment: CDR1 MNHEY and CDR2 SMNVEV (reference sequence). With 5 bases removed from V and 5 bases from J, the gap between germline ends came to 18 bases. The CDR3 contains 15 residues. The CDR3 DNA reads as TGTGCCAGCAGTCCCCATGACGGATCGAGATATGGCTACACCTTC. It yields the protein CASSPHDGSRYGYTF.

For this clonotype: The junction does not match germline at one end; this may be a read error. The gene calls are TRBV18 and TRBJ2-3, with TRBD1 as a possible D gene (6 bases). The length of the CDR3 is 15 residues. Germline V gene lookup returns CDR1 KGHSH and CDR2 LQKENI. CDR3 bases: TGTGCCGGCTCCAGAGGAAAAAATACAGGGGATACGCAGTATTTT. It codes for CAGSRGKNTGDTQYF.

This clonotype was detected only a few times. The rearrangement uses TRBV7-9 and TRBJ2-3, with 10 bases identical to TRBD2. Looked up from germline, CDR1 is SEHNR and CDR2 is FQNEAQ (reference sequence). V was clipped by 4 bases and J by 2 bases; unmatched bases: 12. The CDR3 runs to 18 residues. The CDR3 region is CASSSSYRTSGLTDTQYF. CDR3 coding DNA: TGTGCCAGCAGCTCCAGTTACCGGACTAGCGGACTCACAGATACGCAGTATTTT. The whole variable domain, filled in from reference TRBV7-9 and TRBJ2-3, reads DTGVSQNPRHKITKRGQNVTFRCDPISEHNRLYWYRQTLGQGPEFLTYFQNEAQLEKSRLLSDRFSAERPKGSFSTLEIQRTEQGDSAMYLCASSSSYRTSGLTDTQYFGPGTRLTVL.

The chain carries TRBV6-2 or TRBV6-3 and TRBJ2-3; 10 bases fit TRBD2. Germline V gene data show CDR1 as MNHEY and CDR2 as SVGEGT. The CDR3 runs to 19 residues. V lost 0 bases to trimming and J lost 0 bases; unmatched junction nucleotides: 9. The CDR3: CASSYSSRLAGSSTDTQYF. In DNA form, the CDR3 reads TGTGCCAGCAGTTACTCGTCGAGACTAGCGGGTTCTAGCACAGATACGCAGTATTTT.

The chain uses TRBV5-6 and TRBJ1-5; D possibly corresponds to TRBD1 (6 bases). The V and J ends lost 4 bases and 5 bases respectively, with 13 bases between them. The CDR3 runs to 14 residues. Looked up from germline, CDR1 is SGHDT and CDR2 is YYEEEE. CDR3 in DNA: TGTGCCAGCAGCAAAACAGGGATGCATCAGCCCCAGCATTTT. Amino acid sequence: CASSKTGMHQPQHF.

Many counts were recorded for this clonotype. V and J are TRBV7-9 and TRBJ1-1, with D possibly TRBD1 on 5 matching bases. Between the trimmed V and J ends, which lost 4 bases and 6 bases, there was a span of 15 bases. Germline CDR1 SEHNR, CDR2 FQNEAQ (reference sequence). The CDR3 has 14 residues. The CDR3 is CASSYGGNSPEAFF. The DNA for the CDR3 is TGTGCCAGCAGCTACGGGGGGAACTCACCTGAAGCTTTCTTT.

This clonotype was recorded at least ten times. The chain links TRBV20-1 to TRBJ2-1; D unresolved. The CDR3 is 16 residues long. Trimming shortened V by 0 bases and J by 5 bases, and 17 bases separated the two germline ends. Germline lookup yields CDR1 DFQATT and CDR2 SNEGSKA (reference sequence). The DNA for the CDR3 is TGCAGTGCTAGAGATGTTAGCAAATATGGGCACAATGAGCAGTTCTTC. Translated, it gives CSARDVSKYGHNEQFF.

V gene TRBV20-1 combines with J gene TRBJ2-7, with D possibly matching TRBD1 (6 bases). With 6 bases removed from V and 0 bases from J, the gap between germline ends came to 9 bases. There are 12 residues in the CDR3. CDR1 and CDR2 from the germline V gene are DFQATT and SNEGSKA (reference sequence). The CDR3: CSARDTSYEQYF. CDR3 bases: TGCAGTGCCAGGGACACCTCCTACGAGCAGTACTTC.

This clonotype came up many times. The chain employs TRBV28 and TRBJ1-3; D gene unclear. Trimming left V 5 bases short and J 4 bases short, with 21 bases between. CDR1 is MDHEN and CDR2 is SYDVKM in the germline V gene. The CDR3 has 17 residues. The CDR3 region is CASSPQRHLLGGNTIYF. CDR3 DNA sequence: TGTGCCAGCAGTCCCCAGAGACACCTACTAGGCGGAAACACCATATATTTT. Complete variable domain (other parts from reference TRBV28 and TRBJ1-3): DVKVTQSSRYLVKRTGEKVFLECVQDMDHENMFWYRQDPGLGLRLIYFSYDVKMKEKGDIPEGYSVSREKKERFSLILESASTNQTSMYLCASSPQRHLLGGNTIYFGEGSWLTVV.